What follows describes a single T cell receptor (beta chain). This record belongs to a study of blood T cell repertoires in COVID-19. Original data processing: How many nucleated cells were present was estimated from reference gene primer amplification. Using immunoSEQ multiplex PCR, the repertoire was profiled, and TCRdb retains in-frame clones only, with some absent. That table gives V, J and clone size, and the DNA gave D and trimming. The sample carries 300,000 to 400,000 clones, around 89% recorded once. The germline gives CDR1 SGHRS, CDR2 YFSETQ. V lost 3 bases and J lost 0, with 12 bases in between. This CDR3 is built from 15 residues. Those enrolled, adults aged 18 to 89 years, came from about two dozen US areas.

The sample consisted of PBMCs or T cells enriched from blood (not recorded which). The clonotype was recovered from a woman in her thirties with acute COVID-19. The chain joins TRBV5-1 to TRBJ2-5, with D tentatively TRBD2 (5 bases). CDR3 region: CASSSVSGNQETQYF. The CDR3 DNA follows: TGCGCCAGCAGCTCGGTTTCGGGAAACCAAGAGACCCAGTACTTC.